The sequence of this T cell receptor beta chain was determined in a study of beta chain features in type 1 diabetes (dated by TCRdb to 2017 to 2018). Describing the broader study: Patients and healthy donors did not differ in mean age, gender distribution, total cell number or subset yield. A total of over 90,000,000 sorted cells were examined across all samples, and a strong correlation was observed between cell number per subset and RNA yield. In the study, TCRB repertoires of sorted circulating CD4+ T cell subsets from recently diagnosed type 1 diabetes patients were compared with those of matched healthy donors. Naive and central memory subsets were obtained from all 30 or so donors, but regulatory and stem cell-like memory subsets were isolated from only 8 patients and about 8 healthy donors.

The High Capacity cDNA Reverse Transcription Kit was used to reverse transcribe all of the isolated RNA, meaning that expressed TCRB transcripts were what got sequenced. Deep immunoSEQ sequencing was performed on naive, central memory and regulatory T cell samples, with an average of about 3.6 million total reads per sample. Sorted cells were lysed in RLT buffer and RNA was extracted with DNase-treated RNeasy Micro or Mini kits, depending on cell number. To prevent cross-contamination, every cell subset was processed on its own, while patient and healthy donor samples were processed together. Using the immunoSEQ multiplex PCR, TCRB sequences were amplified from cDNA into 87-bp fragments spanning the CDR3 region. Sequencing of the amplicons was done on the Illumina HiSeq platform. In the paper's pipeline: PCR bias was corrected computationally using synthetic template baselines, and reads within Hamming distance 2 were collapsed, with unmergeable singletons discarded. Reads were aligned against IMGT to assign V, D and J genes, CDR3 length and insertions or deletions at six rearrangement sites. Within each subset, clonotype counts were normalized to sorted cell number, and only after that were true diversity and Gini coefficients computed with the tcR R package. The overlap coefficient, calculated on TCRB nucleotide sequences, was used to measure repertoire sharing. Not all clones reach the TCRdb copy of this immuneACCESS table, which keeps in-frame sequences only. Checked studies attribute under half of the gap to unresolved V genes and leave the rest unexplained. V, J and clone size are those of that table, while D and trimming were read from the DNA. A total of approximately 170,000 clones appear in this sample, roughly 8% of them only once. 0.5% to 0.55% of the sample is taken by the ten largest.

Beyond this particular receptor, the publication reports: PCR might favor shorter templates, but patient and control samples were amplified and corrected together, so any skew would affect both groups equally. Sequencing cDNA rather than genomic DNA could over-represent highly expressing activated cells, although activation and CD3 levels did not differ between groups. At VDJ recombination sites, patients with type 1 diabetes made fewer insertions and deleted more nucleotides, a pattern implying thymic rearrangement abnormalities. Because small numbers of individuals were included in the HLA sub-analyses, any influence of HLA type on TCRB rearrangement was left unresolved. A moderate but significant shortening of TCRB CDR3 length was observed in type 1 diabetes patients in all four CD4+ subsets. Naive, central memory and regulatory TCRB repertoires appeared more similar among patients than among healthy donors.

Each donor gave one peripheral blood draw, averaging approximately 0.12 L, which was collected into heparinised tubes. A BD FACSAria II was used to sort naive, central memory, regulatory and stem cell-like memory CD4+ T cells with a panel that included CD45RO, CCR7, CD25, CD127, CD95 and CD27. A purity above 98% was achieved for all sorted populations. PBMCs were separated immediately by Lymphoprep density gradient centrifugation and were stained directly, without being cultured. Samples were stained and sorted in pairs, with one healthy donor and one patient per experiment, so that batch effects were minimized. Concerning this clone itself: Its antigen has not been determined. The sample holds no much larger clone one base away, and base qualities are not on file.

Sequencing was done on a sample of central memory CD4+ T cells from blood. This receptor was identified in a man between 18 and 29 years old with type 1 diabetes.

The bases are TGTGCCAGCAGCCGCCGGGGGGCAGAGACCCAGTACTTC. Its protein reads: CASSRRGAETQYF. The chain was built from TRBV28 and TRBJ2-5, with TRBD2 perhaps the D gene, on 7 matching bases. The CDR3 starts with the cysteine, ends with the phenylalanine, and has 13 residues. The DNA shown is the 39-base CDR3, in frame from base 1. V is cut by 6 bases and J by 4 bases, and the space between the germline ends is 12 bases. The germline V gene yields MDHEN for CDR1 and SYDVKM for CDR2.